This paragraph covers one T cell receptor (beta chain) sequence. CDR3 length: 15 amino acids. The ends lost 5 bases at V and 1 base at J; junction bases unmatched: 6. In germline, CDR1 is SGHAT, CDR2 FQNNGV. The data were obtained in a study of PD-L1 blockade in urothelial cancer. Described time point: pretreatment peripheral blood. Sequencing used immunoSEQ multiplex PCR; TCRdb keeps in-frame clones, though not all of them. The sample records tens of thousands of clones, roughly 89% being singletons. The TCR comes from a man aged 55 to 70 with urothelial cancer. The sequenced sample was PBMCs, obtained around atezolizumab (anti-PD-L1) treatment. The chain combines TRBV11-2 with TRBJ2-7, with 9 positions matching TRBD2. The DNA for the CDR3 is TGTGCCAGCAGCGTCATAGCGGGGGAGTCCTACGAGCAGTACTTC. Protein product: CASSVIAGESYEQYF. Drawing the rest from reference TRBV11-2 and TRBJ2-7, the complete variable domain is EAGVAQSPRYKIIEKRQSVAFWCNPISGHATLYWYQQILGQGPKLLIQFQNNGVVDDSQLPKDRFSAERLKGVDSTLKIQPAKLEDSAVYLCASSVIAGESYEQYFGPGTRLTVT.